The 8 T cell receptor beta chains below were found in one sample sequenced in a study of read filtering for tumor transcriptome and immune sequencing. From roughly 390 ng of RNA, a library with molecular barcoded alpha/delta and beta/gamma adaptors was made. TCRdb ran MiXCR on the reads and lists one entry per CDR3 protein. This sample has about 46,000 distinct CDR3 sequences, with 15% to 20% found just once. Input material: a population of CD138-negative cells sorted from bone marrow. Source of these receptors: a donor at least 40 years old with multiple myeloma.

This clonotype was picked up many times. This chain uses TRBV4-1 with TRBJ1-5; D remains ambiguous. Trimming took 0 bases from V and 0 from J, leaving 18 bases between them. The germline gives CDR1 MGHRA, CDR2 YSYEKL. The CDR3 spans 19 residues. CDR3 protein: CASSQEIAAIRNSNQPQHF. DNA for the CDR3: TGCGCCAGCAGCCAAGAGATTGCGGCGATACGAAATAGCAATCAGCCCCAGCATTTT.

This clonotype was recorded a few times. The chain links TRBV20-1 to TRBJ1-2, with 7 bases identical to TRBD1. Germline CDR1 reads DFQATT; CDR2 reads SNEGSKA (reference sequence). V shed 4 bases, J shed 4 bases, and the junction held 9 bases outside the gene matches. The CDR3 covers 14 residues. This CDR3 is CSANPGTDRYGYTF. The CDR3 DNA reads TGCAGTGCTAATCCCGGGACAGACCGCTATGGCTACACCTTC.

This clonotype was observed many times. J is TRBJ2-5 and V is TRBV5-1; D not certain. The germline gives CDR1 SGHRS, CDR2 YFSETQ. V lost 2 bases to trimming and J lost 0 bases, with 2 bases between them. The length of the CDR3 is 12 residues. The CDR3 bases are TGCGCCAGCAGCTTTAACCAAGAGACCCAGTACTTC. Its translation is CASSFNQETQYF.

This clonotype was seen ten or more times. This chain joins TRBV20-1 and TRBJ2-5; D possibly uses TRBD1 or TRBD2 (6 bases each). Germline loops: CDR1 DFQATT, CDR2 SNEGSKA (reference sequence). Trimming shortened V by 0 bases and J by 5 bases, and 16 bases separated the two germline ends. This CDR3 has 15 amino acids. CDR3 loop: CSARDLYGGRETQYF. The CDR3 DNA reads TGCAGTGCTAGAGATCTCTATGGGGGGCGCGAGACCCAGTACTTC.

The chain has TRBV12-3 or TRBV12-4 and TRBJ2-7, with TRBD1 as a possible D gene (5 bases). This CDR3 region has 12 residues. Trimming took 8 bases from V and 3 from J, leaving 11 bases between them. The CDR3 bases are TGTGCCAGCGGGCAGGGTGGCTACGAGCAGTACTTC. Protein product: CASGQGGYEQYF.

This clonotype was counted many times. This chain connects TRBV6-5 to TRBJ1-4, with 9 bases lining up with TRBD1. Per germline, CDR1 MNHEY and CDR2 SVGAGI. The CDR3 covers 15 residues. V shed 0 bases, J shed 8 bases, and the junction held 4 bases outside the gene matches. CDR3 nucleotides: TGTGCCAGCAGTTACTCTATGACAGGGGGGGAAAAACTGTTTTTT. This codes for CASSYSMTGGEKLFF.

A few counts support this clonotype. The chain's CDR3 is CSARTESNYGYTF. The CDR3 DNA follows: TGCAGTGCTAGGACAGAGTCTAACTATGGCTACACCTTC. V gene TRBV20-1 combines with J gene TRBJ1-2, with D tentatively TRBD1 (5 bases). Germline V gene lookup returns CDR1 DFQATT and CDR2 SNEGSKA (reference sequence). V lost 3 bases to trimming and J lost 0 bases, with 8 bases between them. The CDR3 covers 13 residues.

This clonotype was recorded at least ten times. The chain joins TRBV20-1 to TRBJ1-6, with a tentative D call TRBD1 (6 bases). The CDR3 contains 15 residues. V lost 0 bases, J lost 7 bases, and 13 bases lay in between. Germline CDR1 is DFQATT and CDR2 is SNEGSKA (reference sequence). The CDR3 DNA sequence: TGCAGTGCTAGAGATCACGGGGGGCTGAATTCACCCCTCCACTTT. Protein sequence: CSARDHGGLNSPLHF.